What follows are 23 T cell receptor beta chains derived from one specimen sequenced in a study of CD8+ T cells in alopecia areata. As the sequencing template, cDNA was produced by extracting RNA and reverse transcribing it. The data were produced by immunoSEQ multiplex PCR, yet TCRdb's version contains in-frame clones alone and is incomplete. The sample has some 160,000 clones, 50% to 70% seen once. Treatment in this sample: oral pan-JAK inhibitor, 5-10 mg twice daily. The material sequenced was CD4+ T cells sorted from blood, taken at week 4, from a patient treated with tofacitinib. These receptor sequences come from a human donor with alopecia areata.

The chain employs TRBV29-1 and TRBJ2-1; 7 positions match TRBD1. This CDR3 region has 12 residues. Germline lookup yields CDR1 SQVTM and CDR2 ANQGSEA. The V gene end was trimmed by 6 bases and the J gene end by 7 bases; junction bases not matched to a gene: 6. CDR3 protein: CSVDRVANEQFF. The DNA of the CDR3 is TGCAGCGTCGACAGGGTTGCGAATGAGCAGTTCTTC.

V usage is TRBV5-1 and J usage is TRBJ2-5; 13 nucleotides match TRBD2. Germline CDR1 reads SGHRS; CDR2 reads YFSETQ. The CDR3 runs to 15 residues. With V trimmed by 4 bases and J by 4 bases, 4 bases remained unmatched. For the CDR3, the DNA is TGCGCCAGCAGCCCGGGACTAGCGGGACCAGAGACCCAGTACTTC. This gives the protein CASSPGLAGPETQYF.

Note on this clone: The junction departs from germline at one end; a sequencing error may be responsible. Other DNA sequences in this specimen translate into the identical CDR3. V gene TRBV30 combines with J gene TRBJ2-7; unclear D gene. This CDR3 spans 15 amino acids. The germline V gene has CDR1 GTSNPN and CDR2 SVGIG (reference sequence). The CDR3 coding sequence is TGTGCTTGGAGTGTTGGAAAGGGATGGACCTACGAGCAGTACTTC. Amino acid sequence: CAWSVGKGWTYEQYF.

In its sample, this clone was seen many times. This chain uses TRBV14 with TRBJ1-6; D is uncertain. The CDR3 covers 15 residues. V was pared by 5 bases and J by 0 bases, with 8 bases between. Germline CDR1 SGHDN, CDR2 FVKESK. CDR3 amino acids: CASSTGASYNSPLHF. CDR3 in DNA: TGTGCCAGCAGCACTGGAGCCTCCTATAATTCACCCCTCCACTTT.

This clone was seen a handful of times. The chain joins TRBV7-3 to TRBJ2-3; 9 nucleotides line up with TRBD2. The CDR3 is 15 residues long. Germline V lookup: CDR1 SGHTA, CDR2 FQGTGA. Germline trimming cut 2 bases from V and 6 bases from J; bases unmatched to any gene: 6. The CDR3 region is CASSLGSSGEDTQYF. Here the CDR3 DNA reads TGTGCCAGCAGCTTAGGGTCTAGCGGGGAGGATACGCAGTATTTT.

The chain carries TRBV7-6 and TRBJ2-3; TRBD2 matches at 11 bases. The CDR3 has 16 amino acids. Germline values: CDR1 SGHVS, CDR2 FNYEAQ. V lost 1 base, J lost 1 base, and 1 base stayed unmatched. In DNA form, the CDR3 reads TGTGCCAGCAGCTTAGGTAGCGGGGGGGGCACAGATACGCAGTATTTT. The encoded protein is CASSLGSGGGTDTQYF.

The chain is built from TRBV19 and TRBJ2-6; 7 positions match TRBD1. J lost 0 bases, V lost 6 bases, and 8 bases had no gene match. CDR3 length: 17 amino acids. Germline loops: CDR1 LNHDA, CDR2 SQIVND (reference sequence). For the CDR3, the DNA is TGTGCCAGTAGAACGGGACAGCCGAGCTCTGGGGCCAACGTCCTGACTTTC. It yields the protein CASRTGQPSSGANVLTF.

The CDR3 spells CASSLEGGRTEAFF. DNA of the CDR3: TGTGCCAGCAGCTTGGAGGGGGGGAGAACTGAAGCTTTCTTT. The rearrangement uses TRBV5-8 and TRBJ1-1, with D maybe TRBD1 (6 bases). Germline V gene sequence: CDR1 SGHTS, CDR2 YDEGEE. V shed 0 bases and J shed 5 bases, with 11 bases lying between them. The CDR3 loop spans 14 amino acids.

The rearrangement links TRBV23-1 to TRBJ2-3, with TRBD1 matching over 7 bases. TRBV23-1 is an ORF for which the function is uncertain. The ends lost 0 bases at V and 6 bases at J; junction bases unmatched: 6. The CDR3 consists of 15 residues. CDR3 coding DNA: TGCGCCAGCAGTCAATCGAGGGGGCTAGGGGATACGCAGTATTTT. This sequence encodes CASSQSRGLGDTQYF.

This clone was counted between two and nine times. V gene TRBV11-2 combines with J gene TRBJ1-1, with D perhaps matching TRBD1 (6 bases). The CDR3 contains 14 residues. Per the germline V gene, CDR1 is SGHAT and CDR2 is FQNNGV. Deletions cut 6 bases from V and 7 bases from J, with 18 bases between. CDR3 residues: CASSQLRGLNEAFF. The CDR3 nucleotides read TGTGCCAGCAGTCAACTCAGGGGCCTGAATGAAGCTTTCTTT.

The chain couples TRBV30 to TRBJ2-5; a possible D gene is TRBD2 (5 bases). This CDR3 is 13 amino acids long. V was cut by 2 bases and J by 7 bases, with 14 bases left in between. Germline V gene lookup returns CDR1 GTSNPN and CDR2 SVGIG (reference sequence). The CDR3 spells CAWSSGPAGTQYF. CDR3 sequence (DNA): TGTGCCTGGAGTTCAGGACCCGCGGGGACCCAGTACTTC. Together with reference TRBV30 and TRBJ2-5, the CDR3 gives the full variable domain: SQTIHQWPATLVQPVGSPLSLECTVEGTSNPNLYWYRQAAGRGLQLLFYSVGIGQISSEVPQNLSASRPQDRQFILSSKKLLLSDSGFYLCAWSSGPAGTQYFGPGTRLLVL.

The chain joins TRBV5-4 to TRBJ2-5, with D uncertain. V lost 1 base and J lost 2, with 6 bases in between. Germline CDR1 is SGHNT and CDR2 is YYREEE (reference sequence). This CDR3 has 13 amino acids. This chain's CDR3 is CASSLIGQETQYF. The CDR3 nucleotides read TGTGCCAGCAGCTTGATCGGGCAAGAGACCCAGTACTTC.

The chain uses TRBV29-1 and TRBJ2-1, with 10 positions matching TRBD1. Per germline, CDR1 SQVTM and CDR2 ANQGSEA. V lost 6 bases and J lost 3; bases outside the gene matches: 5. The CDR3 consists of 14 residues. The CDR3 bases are TGCAGCGTCGCGGGACAGGGGATCTACAATGAGCAGTTCTTC. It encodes CSVAGQGIYNEQFF.

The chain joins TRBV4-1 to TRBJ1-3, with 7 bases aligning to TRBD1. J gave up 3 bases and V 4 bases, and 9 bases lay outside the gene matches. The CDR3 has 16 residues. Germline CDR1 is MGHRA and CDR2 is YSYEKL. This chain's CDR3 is CASSRQTGRVGNTIYF. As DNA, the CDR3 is TGCGCCAGCAGCCGCCAGACAGGGAGGGTTGGAAACACCATATATTTT.

The CDR3, as DNA: TGTGCCAGCAGCGGGGGACAGCGGTACCAAGAGACCCAGTACTTC. This sequence encodes CASSGGQRYQETQYF. V usage is TRBV5-6 and J usage is TRBJ2-5, with 7 bases identical to TRBD1. Trimming cost V 4 bases and J 0 bases; bases outside gene matches: 6. The CDR3 is made up of 15 amino acids. Germline loops: CDR1 SGHDT, CDR2 YYEEEE.

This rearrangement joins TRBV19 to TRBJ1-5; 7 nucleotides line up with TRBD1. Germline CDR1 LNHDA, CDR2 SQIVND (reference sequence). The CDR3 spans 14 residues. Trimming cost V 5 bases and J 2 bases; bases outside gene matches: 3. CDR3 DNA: TGTGCCAGTAGTGGAGGACAGGGCAATCAGCCCCAGCATTTT. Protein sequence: CASSGGQGNQPQHF.

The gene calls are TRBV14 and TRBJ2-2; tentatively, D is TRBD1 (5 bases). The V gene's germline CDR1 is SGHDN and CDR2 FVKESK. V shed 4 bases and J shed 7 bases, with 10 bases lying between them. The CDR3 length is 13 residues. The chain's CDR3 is CASSPRVIGELFF. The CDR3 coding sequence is TGTGCCAGCAGCCCCAGGGTGATCGGGGAGCTGTTTTTT.

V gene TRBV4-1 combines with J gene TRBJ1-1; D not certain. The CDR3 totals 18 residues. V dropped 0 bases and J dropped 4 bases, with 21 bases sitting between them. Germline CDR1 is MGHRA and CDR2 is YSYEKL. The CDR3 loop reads CASSQDQADLNLGTEAFF. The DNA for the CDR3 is TGCGCCAGCAGCCAAGATCAGGCCGACCTAAATCTGGGCACTGAAGCTTTCTTT.

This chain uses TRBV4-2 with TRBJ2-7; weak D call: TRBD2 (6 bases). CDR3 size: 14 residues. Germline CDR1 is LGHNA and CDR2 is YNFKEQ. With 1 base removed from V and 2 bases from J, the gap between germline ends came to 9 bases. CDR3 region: CASSQGSGPYEQYF. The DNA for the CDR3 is TGTGCCAGCAGCCAAGGTAGCGGCCCCTACGAGCAGTACTTC.

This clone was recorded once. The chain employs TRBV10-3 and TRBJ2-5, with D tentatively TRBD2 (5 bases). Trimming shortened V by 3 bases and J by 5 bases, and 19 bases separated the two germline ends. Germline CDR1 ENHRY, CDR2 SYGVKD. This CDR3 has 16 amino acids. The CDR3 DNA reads TGTGCCATCAGTGATAGGAGTAGCGTAATGGAGGAGACCCAGTACTTC. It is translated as CAISDRSSVMEETQYF.

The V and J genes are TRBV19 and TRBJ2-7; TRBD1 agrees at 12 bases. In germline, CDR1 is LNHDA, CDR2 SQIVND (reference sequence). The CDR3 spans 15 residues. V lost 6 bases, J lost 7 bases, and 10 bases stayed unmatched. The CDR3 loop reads CASRDMGQGAREQYF. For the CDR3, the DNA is TGTGCCAGTAGGGACATGGGACAGGGGGCAAGAGAGCAGTACTTC.

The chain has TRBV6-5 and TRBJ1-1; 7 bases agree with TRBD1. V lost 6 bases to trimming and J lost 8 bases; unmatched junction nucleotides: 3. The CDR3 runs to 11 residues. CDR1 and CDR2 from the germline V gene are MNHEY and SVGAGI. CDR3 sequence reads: CASSRQGEAFF. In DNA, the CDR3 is TGTGCCAGCAGCCGACAGGGAGAAGCTTTCTTT.

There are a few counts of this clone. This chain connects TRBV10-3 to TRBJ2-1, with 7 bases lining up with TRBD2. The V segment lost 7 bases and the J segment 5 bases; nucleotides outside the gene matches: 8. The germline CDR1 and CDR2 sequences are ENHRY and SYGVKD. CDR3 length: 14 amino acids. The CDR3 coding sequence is TGTGCCATCACTGCGACAGCGGGACACAATGAGCAGTTCTTC. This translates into CAITATAGHNEQFF.